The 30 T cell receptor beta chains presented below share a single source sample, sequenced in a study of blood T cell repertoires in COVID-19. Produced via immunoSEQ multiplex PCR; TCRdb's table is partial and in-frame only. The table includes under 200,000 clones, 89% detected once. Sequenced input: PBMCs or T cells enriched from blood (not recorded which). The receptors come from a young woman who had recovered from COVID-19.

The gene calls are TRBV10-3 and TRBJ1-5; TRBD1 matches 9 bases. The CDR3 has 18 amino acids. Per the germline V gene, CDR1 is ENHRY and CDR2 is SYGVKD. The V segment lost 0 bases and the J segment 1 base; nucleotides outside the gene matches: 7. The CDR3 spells CAISESQGTGLSNQPQHF. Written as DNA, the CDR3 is TGTGCCATCAGTGAGTCGCAGGGGACAGGGCTGAGCAATCAGCCCCAGCATTTT.

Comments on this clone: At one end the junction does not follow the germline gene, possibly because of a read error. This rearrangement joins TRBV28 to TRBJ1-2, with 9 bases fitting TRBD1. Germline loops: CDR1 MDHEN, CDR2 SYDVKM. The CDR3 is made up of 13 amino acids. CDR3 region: CASSQPDRGGCTF. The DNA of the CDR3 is TGTGCCAGCAGCCAACCGGACAGGGGAGGCTGCACCTTC.

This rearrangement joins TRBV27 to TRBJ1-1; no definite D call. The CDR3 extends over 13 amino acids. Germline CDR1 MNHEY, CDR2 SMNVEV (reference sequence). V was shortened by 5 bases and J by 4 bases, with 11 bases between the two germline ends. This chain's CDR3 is CASSPSSSTEAFF. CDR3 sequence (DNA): TGTGCCAGCAGTCCGTCGTCGAGCACTGAAGCTTTCTTT.

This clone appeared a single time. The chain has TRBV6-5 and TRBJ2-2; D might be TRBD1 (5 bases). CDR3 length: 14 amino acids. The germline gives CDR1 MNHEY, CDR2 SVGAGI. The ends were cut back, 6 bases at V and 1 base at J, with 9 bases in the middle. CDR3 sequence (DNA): TGTGCCAGCAGCAGAACAGGGAACACCGGGGAGCTGTTTTTT. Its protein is CASSRTGNTGELFF.

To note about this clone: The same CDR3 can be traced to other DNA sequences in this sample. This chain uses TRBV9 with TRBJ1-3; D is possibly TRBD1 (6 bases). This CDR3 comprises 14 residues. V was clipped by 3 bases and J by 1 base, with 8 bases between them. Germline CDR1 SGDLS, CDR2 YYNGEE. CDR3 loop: CASSGGQSGNTIYF. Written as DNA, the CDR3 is TGTGCCAGCAGCGGTGGACAGTCTGGAAACACCATATATTTT.

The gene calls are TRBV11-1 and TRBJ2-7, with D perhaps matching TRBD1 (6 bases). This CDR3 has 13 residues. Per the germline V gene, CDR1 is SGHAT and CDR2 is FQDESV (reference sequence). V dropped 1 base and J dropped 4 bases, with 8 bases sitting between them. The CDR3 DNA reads TGTGCCAGCAGCTTAGGGGGGCGGTACGAGCAGTACTTC. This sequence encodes CASSLGGRYEQYF.

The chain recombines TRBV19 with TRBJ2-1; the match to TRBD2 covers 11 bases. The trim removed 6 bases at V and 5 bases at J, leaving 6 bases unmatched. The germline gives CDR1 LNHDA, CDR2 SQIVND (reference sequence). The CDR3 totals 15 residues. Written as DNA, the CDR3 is TGTGCCAGTAGCTTACTAGCGGGAGTGCACAATGAGCAGTTCTTC. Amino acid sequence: CASSLLAGVHNEQFF. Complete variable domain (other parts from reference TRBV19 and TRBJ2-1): DGGITQSPKYLFRKEGQNVTLSCEQNLNHDAMYWYRQDPGQGLRLIYYSQIVNDFQKGDIAEGYSVSREKKESFPLTVTSAQKNPTAFYLCASSLLAGVHNEQFFGPGTRLTVL.

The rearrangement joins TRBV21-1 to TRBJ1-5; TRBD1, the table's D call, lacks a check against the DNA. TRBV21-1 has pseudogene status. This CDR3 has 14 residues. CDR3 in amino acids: CASWTECPDQPQHF. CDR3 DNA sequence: TGTGCCAGCTGGACAGAATGCCCGGATCAGCCCCAGCATTTT.

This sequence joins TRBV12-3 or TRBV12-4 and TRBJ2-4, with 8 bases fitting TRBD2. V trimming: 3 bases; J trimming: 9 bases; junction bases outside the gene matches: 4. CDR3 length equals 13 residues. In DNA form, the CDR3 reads TGTGCCAGCAGTTTCGCCCGGGGGGGCATTCAGTACTTC. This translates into CASSFARGGIQYF.

CDR3 DNA: TGCGCCAGCAGCCAAGATCAGGGCTATGGCTACACCTTC. Its translation is CASSQDQGYGYTF. This rearrangement joins TRBV4-1 to TRBJ1-2, with a weak D call TRBD1 (5 bases). Germline values: CDR1 MGHRA, CDR2 YSYEKL. This CDR3 comprises 13 residues. V was trimmed by 0 bases and J by 4 bases, leaving 6 bases between them.

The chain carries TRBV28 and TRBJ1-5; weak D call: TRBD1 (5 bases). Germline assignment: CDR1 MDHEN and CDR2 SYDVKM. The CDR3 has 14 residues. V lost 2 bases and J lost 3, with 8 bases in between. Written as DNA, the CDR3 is TGTGCCAGCAGTTTACGGGGGAACAATCAGCCCCAGCATTTT. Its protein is CASSLRGNNQPQHF.

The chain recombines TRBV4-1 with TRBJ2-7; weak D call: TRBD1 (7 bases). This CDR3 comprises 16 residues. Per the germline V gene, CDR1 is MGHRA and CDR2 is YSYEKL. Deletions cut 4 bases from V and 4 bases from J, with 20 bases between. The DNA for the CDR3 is TGCGCCAGCAGCCCGGGGGCACGACAGGGATTTTACGAGCAGTACTTC. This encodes CASSPGARQGFYEQYF.

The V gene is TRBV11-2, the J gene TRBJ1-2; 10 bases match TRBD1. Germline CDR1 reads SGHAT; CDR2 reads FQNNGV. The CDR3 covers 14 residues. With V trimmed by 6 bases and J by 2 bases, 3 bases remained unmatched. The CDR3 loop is CASRSDRGNYGYTF. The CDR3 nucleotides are TGTGCCAGCAGATCGGACAGGGGGAACTATGGCTACACCTTC.

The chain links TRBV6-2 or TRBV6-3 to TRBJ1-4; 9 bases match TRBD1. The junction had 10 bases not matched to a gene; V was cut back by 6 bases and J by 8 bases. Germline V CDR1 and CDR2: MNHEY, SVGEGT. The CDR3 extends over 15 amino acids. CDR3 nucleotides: TGTGCCAGCAGCGAGCCGGGACAGGGTAGCGAAAAACTGTTTTTT. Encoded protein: CASSEPGQGSEKLFF.

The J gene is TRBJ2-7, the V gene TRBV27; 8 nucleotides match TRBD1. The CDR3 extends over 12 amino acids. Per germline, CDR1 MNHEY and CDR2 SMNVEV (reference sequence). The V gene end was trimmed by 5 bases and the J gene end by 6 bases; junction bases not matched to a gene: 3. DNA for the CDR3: TGTGCCAGCAGTACACAGGGGGGCGAGCAGTACTTC. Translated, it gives CASSTQGGEQYF.

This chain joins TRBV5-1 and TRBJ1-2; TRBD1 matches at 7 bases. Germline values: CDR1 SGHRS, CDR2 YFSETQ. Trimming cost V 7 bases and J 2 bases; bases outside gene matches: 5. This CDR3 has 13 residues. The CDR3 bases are TGCGCCAGCGCTCGGGACAGCAACTATGGCTACACCTTC. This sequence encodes CASARDSNYGYTF.

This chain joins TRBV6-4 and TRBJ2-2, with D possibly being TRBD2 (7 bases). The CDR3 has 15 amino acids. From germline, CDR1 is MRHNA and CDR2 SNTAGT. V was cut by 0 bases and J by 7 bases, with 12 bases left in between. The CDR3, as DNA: TGTGCCAGCAGTGACTCCACCGGGGGGCACGGGGAGCTGTTTTTT. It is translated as CASSDSTGGHGELFF.

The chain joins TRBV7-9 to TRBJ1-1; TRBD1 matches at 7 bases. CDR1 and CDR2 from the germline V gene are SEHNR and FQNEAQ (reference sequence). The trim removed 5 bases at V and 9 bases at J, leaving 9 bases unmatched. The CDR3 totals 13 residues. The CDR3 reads CASSPGGVVQAFF. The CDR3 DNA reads TGTGCCAGCAGCCCAGGGGGAGTTGTCCAAGCTTTCTTT.

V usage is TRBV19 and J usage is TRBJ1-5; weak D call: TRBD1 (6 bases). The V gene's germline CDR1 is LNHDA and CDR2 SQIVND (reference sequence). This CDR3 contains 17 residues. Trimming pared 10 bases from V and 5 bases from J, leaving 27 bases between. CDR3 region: CATQRGARIPLDQPQHF. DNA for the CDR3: TGTGCCACCCAACGGGGGGCGCGAATCCCCCTGGATCAGCCCCAGCATTTT.

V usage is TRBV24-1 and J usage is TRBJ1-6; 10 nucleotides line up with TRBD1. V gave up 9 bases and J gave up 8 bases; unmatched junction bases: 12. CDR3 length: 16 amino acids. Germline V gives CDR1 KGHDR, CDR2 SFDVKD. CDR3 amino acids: CATRGSRGQGHSPLHF. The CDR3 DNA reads TGTGCCACCCGCGGTTCCCGGGGACAGGGGCATTCACCCCTCCACTTT.

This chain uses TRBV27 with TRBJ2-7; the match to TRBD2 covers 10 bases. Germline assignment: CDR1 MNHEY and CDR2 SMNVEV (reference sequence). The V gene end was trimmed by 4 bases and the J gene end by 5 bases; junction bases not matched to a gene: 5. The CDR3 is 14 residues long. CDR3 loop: CASSSSGSLHEQYF. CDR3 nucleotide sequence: TGTGCCAGCAGTTCTAGCGGGAGTCTTCACGAGCAGTACTTC.

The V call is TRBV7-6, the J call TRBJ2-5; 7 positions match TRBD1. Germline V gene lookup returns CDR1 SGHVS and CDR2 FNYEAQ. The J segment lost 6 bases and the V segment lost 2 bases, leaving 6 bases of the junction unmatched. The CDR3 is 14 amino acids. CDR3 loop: CASSLYPDRQTQYF. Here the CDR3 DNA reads TGTGCCAGCAGCTTATACCCGGACAGGCAGACCCAGTACTTC.

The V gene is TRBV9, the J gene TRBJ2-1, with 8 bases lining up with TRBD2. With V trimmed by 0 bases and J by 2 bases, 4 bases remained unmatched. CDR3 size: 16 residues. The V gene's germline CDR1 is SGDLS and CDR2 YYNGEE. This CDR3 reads CASSVEPAGAYNEQFF. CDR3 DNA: TGTGCCAGCAGCGTAGAACCAGCGGGAGCCTACAATGAGCAGTTCTTC.

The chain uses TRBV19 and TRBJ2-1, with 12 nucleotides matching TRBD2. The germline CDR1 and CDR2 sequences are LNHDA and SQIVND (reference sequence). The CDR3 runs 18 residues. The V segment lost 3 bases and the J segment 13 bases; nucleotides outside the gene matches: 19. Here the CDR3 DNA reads TGTGCCAGTAGTATTTTCGCAGCAGCTAGCGGGAGGGCTGTAGAACAGTTCTTC. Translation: CASSIFAAASGRAVEQFF.

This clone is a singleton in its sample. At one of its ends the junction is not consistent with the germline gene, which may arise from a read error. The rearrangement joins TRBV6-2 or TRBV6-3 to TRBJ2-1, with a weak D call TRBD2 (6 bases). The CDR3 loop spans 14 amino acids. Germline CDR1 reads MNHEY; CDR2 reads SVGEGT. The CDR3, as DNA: TGTGCCAGCAGTTACTCACCCCGGGGGAATGAGCAGCTCTTC. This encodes CASSYSPRGNEQLF.

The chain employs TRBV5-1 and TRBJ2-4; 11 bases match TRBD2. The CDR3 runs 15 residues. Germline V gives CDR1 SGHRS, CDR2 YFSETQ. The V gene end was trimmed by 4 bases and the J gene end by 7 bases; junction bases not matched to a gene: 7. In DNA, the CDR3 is TGCGCCAGCAGCCTAAATAGCGGGAGGGCGAACATTCAGTACTTC. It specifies CASSLNSGRANIQYF. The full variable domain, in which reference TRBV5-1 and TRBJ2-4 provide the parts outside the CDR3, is KAGVTQTPRYLIKTRGQQVTLSCSPISGHRSVSWYQQTPGQGLQFLFEYFSETQRNKGNFPGRFSGRQFSNSRSEMNVSTLELGDSALYLCASSLNSGRANIQYFGAGTRLSVL.

The CDR3 here is CASSPSSGISNQPQHF. The CDR3 region has the DNA TGCGCCAGCAGCCCCAGCAGCGGGATAAGCAATCAGCCCCAGCATTTT. V usage is TRBV4-3 and J usage is TRBJ1-5, with D uncertain. CDR3 length: 16 amino acids. CDR1 and CDR2 from the germline V gene are LGHNA and YSLEER. Trimming took 4 bases from V and 1 from J, leaving 14 bases between them.

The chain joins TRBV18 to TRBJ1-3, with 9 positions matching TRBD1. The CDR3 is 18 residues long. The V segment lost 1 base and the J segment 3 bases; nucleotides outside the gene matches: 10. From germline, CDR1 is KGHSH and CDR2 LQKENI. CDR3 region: CASSPLEAGQGSGNTIYF. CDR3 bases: TGTGCCAGCTCACCACTTGAGGCGGGACAGGGAAGTGGAAACACCATATATTTT.

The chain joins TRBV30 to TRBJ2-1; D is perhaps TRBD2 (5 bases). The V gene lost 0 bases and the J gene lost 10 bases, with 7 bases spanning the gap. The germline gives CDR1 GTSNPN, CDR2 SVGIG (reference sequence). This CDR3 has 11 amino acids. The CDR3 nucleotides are TGTGCCTGGAGTGTTTCGGGGGAGCAGTTCTTC. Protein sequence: CAWSVSGEQFF.

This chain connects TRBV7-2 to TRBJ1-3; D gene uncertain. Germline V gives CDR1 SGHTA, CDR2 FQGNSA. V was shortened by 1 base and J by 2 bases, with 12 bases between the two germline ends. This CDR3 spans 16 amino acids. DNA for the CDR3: TGTGCCAGCAGCTTAGTAGGAGGCGGGACTGGAAACACCATATATTTT. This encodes CASSLVGGGTGNTIYF.